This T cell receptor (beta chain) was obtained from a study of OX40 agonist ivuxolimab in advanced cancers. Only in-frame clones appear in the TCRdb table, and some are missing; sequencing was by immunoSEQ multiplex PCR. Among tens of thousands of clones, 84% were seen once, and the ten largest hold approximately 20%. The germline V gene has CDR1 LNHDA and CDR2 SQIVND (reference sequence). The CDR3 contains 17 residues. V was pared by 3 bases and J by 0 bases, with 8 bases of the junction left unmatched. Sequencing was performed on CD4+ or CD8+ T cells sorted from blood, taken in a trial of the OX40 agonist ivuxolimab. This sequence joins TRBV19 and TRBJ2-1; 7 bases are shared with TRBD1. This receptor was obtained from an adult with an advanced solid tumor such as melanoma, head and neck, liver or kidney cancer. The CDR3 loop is CASSIPQGPTSYNEQFF. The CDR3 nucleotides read TGTGCCAGTAGTATTCCACAGGGGCCCACCTCCTACAATGAGCAGTTCTTC.